This T cell receptor (beta chain) was recorded in a study of shared clonotypes between healthy human individuals. Findings of the study overall: Richness estimates generally favored naive over memory subsets. Rarefaction revealed incomplete sorted-subset sequencing despite large depth.

Details on this clone: What it binds is unknown.

V was cut by 5 bases and J by 6 bases, with 15 bases left in between. The CDR3 sequence is 14 residues long. Germline values: CDR1 SGHKS, CDR2 YYEKEE (reference sequence). Produced via immunoSEQ multiplex PCR; TCRdb's table is partial and in-frame only. This table has more than 550,000 clones, about 92% appearing once. Terminally differentiated effector memory CD45RA+ cells were excluded by CCR7 positive selection of CD45RO-negative cells. The chain has TRBV5-5 and TRBJ2-1; D is possibly TRBD1 (5 bases). The receptor was derived from a man aged 30-40 years in good health. Source material: naive CD8+ T cells sorted from blood. The chain's CDR3 is CASSSGTGFNEQFF. CDR3 sequence (DNA): TGTGCCAGCAGTTCTGGTACAGGCTTCAATGAGCAGTTCTTC.